The TCR beta chain under discussion was sequenced for a study of blood T cell repertoires in COVID-19. Study details: The United States, Italy and Spain provided the acute and convalescent COVID-19 samples. The analysed material was cDNA or gDNA that came from T cells, B-cell-depleted T cells, or PBMCs.

Original handling: Counts of nucleated cells, estimated from reference gene primer amplification, were obtained. Sequencing used immunoSEQ multiplex PCR; TCRdb keeps in-frame clones, though not all of them. V and J calls and clone size follow that table, whereas D and trimming were derived from the DNA. The sample shows about 300,000 clones, 70% to 90% of them seen only once. Germline CDR1 reads MGHRA; CDR2 reads YSYEKL. The CDR3 has 16 amino acids. V was cut by 1 base and J by 2 bases, with 12 bases left in between. Sequencing was carried out using peripheral blood. The chain links TRBV4-1 to TRBJ1-5; D is undetermined. This TCR came from a man aged 70 or older with acute or convalescent COVID-19. CDR3 sequence (DNA): TGCGCCAGCAGCCAAGGACCCGGGGAGGGCAATCAGCCCCAGCATTTT. Translated, it gives CASSQGPGEGNQPQHF.